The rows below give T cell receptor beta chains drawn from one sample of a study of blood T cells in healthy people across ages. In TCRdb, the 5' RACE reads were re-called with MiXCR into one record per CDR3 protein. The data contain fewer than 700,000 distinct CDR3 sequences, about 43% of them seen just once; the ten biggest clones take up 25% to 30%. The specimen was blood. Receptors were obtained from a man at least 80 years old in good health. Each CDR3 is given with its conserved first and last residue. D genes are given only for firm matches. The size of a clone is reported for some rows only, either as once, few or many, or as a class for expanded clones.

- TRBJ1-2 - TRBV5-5 TGTGCCAGCAGCTTGTGGCGACAGGAGTATGGCTACACCTTC CASSLWRQEYGYTF
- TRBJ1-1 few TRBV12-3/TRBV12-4 TGTGCCAGCACCGTCAGGGGTGAAGCTTTCTTT CASTVRGEAFF
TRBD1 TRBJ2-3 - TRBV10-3 TGTGCCATCAGTGGGCAAACCGGGACAGGGGGAGCAGATACGCAGTATTTT CAISGQTGTGGADTQYF
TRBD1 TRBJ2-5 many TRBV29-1 TGCAGCGTTTGTCGGGACAGGGCCCAAGAGACCCAGTACTTC CSVCRDRAQETQYF
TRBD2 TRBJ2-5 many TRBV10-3 TGTGCCATCAGTGACGTCGGGACTAGCGGTTCCACGGGGGAGACCCAGTACTTC CAISDVGTSGSTGETQYF
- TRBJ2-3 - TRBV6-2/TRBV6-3 TGTGCCAGCAGTAACCCTATGGACGGCGGGGAGTATTTT CASSNPMDGGEYF
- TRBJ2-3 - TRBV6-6 TGTGCCAGCAGTTACCAGACAGGAATTGGCACAGATACGCAGTATTTT CASSYQTGIGTDTQYF
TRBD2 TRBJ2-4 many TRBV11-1 TGTGCCAGCAGCCCAGGGACTAGCGGGAGAAGGCTAGCCAAAAACATTCAGTACTTC CASSPGTSGRRLAKNIQYF
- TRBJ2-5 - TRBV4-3 TGCGCCAGCAGCATCGGACTTCAAGAGACCCAGTACTTC CASSIGLQETQYF
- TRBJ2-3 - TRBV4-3 TGCGCCAGCAGCCAAGATGGATTAGGCACAGATACGCAGTATTTT CASSQDGLGTDTQYF
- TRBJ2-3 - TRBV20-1 TGCAGTGCTAGAGATTCTAGCTCTAGCACAGATACGCAGTATTTT CSARDSSSSTDTQYF
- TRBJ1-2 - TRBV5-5 TGTGCCAGCAGCAAGGGACGTAACGCGTATGGTTACACCTTC CASSKGRNAYGYTF
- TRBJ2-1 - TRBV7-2 TGTGCCAGCAGCTTAGCGGTTCTAGCTCGCAATGAGCAGTTCTTC CASSLAVLARNEQFF
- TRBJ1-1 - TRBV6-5 TGTGCCAGTGGGACGACAGGAATAAACACTGAAGCTTTCTTT CASGTTGINTEAFF
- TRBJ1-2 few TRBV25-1 TGTGCCAGCAGTGAATGGGTAGGGTATGGCTACACCTTC CASSEWVGYGYTF
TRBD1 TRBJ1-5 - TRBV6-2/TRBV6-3 TGTGCCAGCAGAACGTCAAACAGGGGCGCCGGGTATAGCAATCAGCCCCAGCATTTT CASRTSNRGAGYSNQPQHF
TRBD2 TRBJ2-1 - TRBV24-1 TGTGCCACCAGTGATCCTAGCGGGAGGGAACACAATGAGCAGTTCTTC CATSDPSGREHNEQFF
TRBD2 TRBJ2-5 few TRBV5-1 TGCGCCAGCAGCTCCGGGGGGATTCAAGAGACCCAGTACTTC CASSSGGIQETQYF
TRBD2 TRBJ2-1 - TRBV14 TGTGCCAGCAGCCCGATGACTAGCGGGGATTACAATGAGCAGTTCTTC CASSPMTSGDYNEQFF
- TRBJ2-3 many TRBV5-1 TGCGCCAGCAGCCCTGGGAGGGGGATTACAGATACGCAGTATTTT CASSPGRGITDTQYF
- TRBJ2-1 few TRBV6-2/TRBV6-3 TGTGCCAGCAGTTACTCGCAGGGCAGGAATGAGCAGTTCTTC CASSYSQGRNEQFF
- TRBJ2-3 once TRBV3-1 TGTGCCAGCAGCCAGGGGCTCCCAGATACGCAGTATTTT CASSQGLPDTQYF
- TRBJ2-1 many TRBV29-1 TGCAGCGTTTCGAACCCCAATGAGCAGTTCTTC CSVSNPNEQFF
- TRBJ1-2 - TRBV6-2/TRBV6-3 TGTGCCAGCAGTTATATCTCGAAAGGGAGCGGCTACACCTTC CASSYISKGSGYTF
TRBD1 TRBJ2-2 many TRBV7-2 TGTGCCAGCAGCCTCCGACAGGGGCACACCGGGGAGCTGTTTTTT CASSLRQGHTGELFF
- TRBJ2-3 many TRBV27 TGTGCCAGCAGTCCCACGGCCACGCGGGATACGCAGTATTTT CASSPTATRDTQYF
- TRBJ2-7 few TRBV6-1 TGTGCCAGCAGTGGGCCTATGGCGGGACCGTACTACGAGCAGTACTTC CASSGPMAGPYYEQYF
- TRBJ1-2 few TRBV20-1 TGCAGTGCCAAGGTTGGGGCGGCTGGCTACACCTTC CSAKVGAAGYTF
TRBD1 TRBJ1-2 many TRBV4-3 TGCGCCAGCAGCCAAGTACAGGGGATCTATGGCTACACCTTC CASSQVQGIYGYTF
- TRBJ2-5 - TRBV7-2 TGTGCCAGCGGGGGCGGGGTCGGGGAGACCCAGTACTTC CASGGGVGETQYF
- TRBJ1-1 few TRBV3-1 TGTGCCAGCAGCCAACTCACAGAGAACACTGAAGCTTTCTTT CASSQLTENTEAFF
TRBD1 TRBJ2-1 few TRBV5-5 TGTGCCAGCAGCCTCCGGGACAGAAGTTACAATGAGCAGTTCTTC CASSLRDRSYNEQFF
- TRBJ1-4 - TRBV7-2 TGTGCCAGCAGCTTAAGGGCTGAAAAACTGTTTTTT CASSLRAEKLFF
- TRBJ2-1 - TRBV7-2 TGTGCCAGCAGCTTAGCGCGAGGGCCCTACAATCAGCAGTTCTTC CASSLARGPYNQQFF
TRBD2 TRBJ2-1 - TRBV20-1 TGCAGTGCTAGAGATAGCGGGACGCGATACAATGAGCAGTTCTTC CSARDSGTRYNEQFF
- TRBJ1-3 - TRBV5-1 TGCGCCAGCAGCGCCGCAGGAAGAAACACCATATATTTT CASSAAGRNTIYF
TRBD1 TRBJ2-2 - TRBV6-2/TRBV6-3 TGTGCCAGCAGAGCAGGGGGATCCACCGGGGAGCTGTTTTTT CASRAGGSTGELFF
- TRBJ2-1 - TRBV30 TGTGCCTGGAGTTCGGAAAGTGGACTGGCCAATGAGCAGTTCTTC CAWSSESGLANEQFF
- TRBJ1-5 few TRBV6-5 TGTGCCAGCAAGAGGGCTAGCAATCAGCCCCAGCATTTT CASKRASNQPQHF
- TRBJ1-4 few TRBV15 TGTGCCACCAGCAGAGATGTAGGGGCCAATGAAAAACTGTTTTTT CATSRDVGANEKLFF
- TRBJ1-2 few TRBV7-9 TGTGCCAGCAGCTTAGCAGGCGGAGAGAATGGCTACACCTTC CASSLAGGENGYTF
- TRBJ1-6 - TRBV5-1 TGCGCCAGCAGCTTAAGAACAGGCGGGAATAATTCACCCCTCCACTTT CASSLRTGGNNSPLHF
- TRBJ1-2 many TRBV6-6 TGTGCCACCTCGAGGACAGAGTATGGCTACACCTTC CATSRTEYGYTF
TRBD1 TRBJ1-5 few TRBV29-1 TGCAGCGCGGTCGGGACAGGTGATCAGCCCCAGCATTTT CSAVGTGDQPQHF
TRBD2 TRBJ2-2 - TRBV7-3 TGTGCCAGCAGCTTATCGGGAGGGCCTGCGAACACCGGGGAGCTGTTTTTT CASSLSGGPANTGELFF